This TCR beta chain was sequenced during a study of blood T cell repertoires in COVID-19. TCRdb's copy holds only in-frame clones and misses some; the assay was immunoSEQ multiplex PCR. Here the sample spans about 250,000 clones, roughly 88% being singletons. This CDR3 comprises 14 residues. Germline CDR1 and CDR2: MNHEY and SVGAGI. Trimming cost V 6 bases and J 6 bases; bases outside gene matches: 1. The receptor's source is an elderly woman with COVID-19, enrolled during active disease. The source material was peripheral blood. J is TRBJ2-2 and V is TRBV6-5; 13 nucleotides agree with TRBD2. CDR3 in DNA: TGTGCCAGCAGAGGGACTAGCGGGGCCGGGGAGCTGTTTTTT. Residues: CASRGTSGAGELFF.